This note documents a single TCR beta chain sequence. In the original workflow: Researchers report that nucleated cell counts were estimated from reference gene primer amplification. The data were produced by immunoSEQ multiplex PCR, yet TCRdb's version contains in-frame clones alone and is incomplete. V, J and clone size are those of that table, while D and trimming were read from the DNA. The table has 120,000 or so clones, approximately 81% seen once; the top ten hold under 5%. This sample is part of a study of blood T cell repertoires in COVID-19. As for the study in general: Sites in the United States, Italy and Spain provided acute and convalescent COVID-19 samples. T cells, B-cell-depleted T cells, or PBMCs provided the cDNA or gDNA that served as material.

The clonotype originates from a man in his fifties or sixties with acute or convalescent COVID-19. Sequencing was carried out using peripheral blood.

CDR3 in amino acids: CASSLTGGAGVGTEAFF. The DNA of the CDR3 is TGTGCCAGCAGTCTTACAGGGGGCGCAGGGGTAGGTACTGAAGCTTTCTTT. The chain is built from TRBV28 and TRBJ1-1, with 9 bases that match TRBD1. The CDR3 extends over 17 amino acids. CDR1 is MDHEN and CDR2 is SYDVKM in the germline V gene. Trimming took 5 bases from V and 5 from J; bases not matched to a gene: 15.